Below are 6 T cell receptor beta chains sequenced from a single sample in a study of blood T cell repertoires in COVID-19. Generated by immunoSEQ multiplex PCR, the TCRdb table keeps only in-frame clones and is missing some. The data show roughly 150,000 clones, roughly nine tenths seen once. The sample was peripheral blood. The receptors were sampled from a woman aged 55 to 70 with active COVID-19.

The V gene is TRBV4-3, the J gene TRBJ1-1, with 9 bases fitting TRBD1. This CDR3 contains 20 residues. Germline V gene data show CDR1 as LGHNA and CDR2 as YSLEER. The V segment lost 0 bases and the J segment 6 bases; nucleotides outside the gene matches: 20. CDR3 sequence: CASSQDRRTGDHFGVPEAFF. The CDR3 DNA reads as TGCGCCAGCAGCCAAGATCGGCGGACAGGGGATCACTTTGGGGTCCCTGAAGCTTTCTTT.

J is TRBJ1-1 and V is TRBV6-6; 9 nucleotides line up with TRBD1. The CDR3 has 13 residues. V shed 5 bases, J shed 5 bases, and the junction held 3 bases outside the gene matches. Germline lookup yields CDR1 MNHNY and CDR2 SVGAGI (reference sequence). CDR3 sequence (DNA): TGTGCCAGCAGTCAGGACAGGGGAACTGAAGCTTTCTTT. Amino acid sequence: CASSQDRGTEAFF.

This clone was seen once. The chain couples TRBV7-2 to TRBJ2-5; 7 bases agree with TRBD1. The CDR3 extends over 14 amino acids. V lost 5 bases and J lost 2; bases outside the gene matches: 5. Germline V lookup: CDR1 SGHTA, CDR2 FQGNSA. The CDR3 nucleotides read TGTGCCAGCAGCCCCCGGGACAGACAAGAGACCCAGTACTTC. Translation: CASSPRDRQETQYF.

The CDR3 region has the DNA TGTGCCAGCAGCTTAACCGAGGGTACGGAGACCCAGTACTTC. Its protein product is CASSLTEGTETQYF. The chain uses TRBV3-1 (or the pseudogene TRBV3-2) and TRBJ2-5, with TRBD2 as a possible D gene (5 bases). V lost 5 bases and J lost 5, with 15 bases in between. The CDR3 spans 14 residues. Per germline, CDR1 LGHDT and CDR2 YNNKEL (reference sequence).

The rearrangement joins TRBV5-5 to TRBJ2-7; TRBD1 is a possible D gene (5 bases). CDR1 is SGHKS, CDR2 YYEKEE, per germline (reference sequence). With 2 bases removed from V and 6 bases from J, the gap between germline ends came to 15 bases. This CDR3 contains 14 residues. CDR3 region: CASSFDSGFPEQYF. In DNA form, the CDR3 reads TGTGCCAGCAGCTTCGACTCAGGGTTCCCCGAGCAGTACTTC.

J is TRBJ2-2 and V is TRBV11-1, with 11 bases matching TRBD2. The length of the CDR3 is 16 residues. The V gene end was trimmed by 5 bases and the J gene end by 6 bases; junction bases not matched to a gene: 8. CDR1 is SGHAT and CDR2 is FQDESV in the germline V gene (reference sequence). DNA of the CDR3: TGTGCCAGCAGCCGCCCTTTAGCGGGAGGGGCCGGGGAGCTGTTTTTT. It specifies CASSRPLAGGAGELFF.